The 24 T cell receptor beta chains in this list originate from one sample, sequenced in a study of blood T cells in healthy people across ages. The authors ran a second PCR of roughly 7 to 11 cycles using a sample-barcoded 5' primer and a J-beta primer mix. TCRdb re-derived calls from the 5' RACE reads in MiXCR, one entry per CDR3 protein. Among some 880,000 distinct CDR3 sequences, 35% to 40% were seen once, and the ten largest hold 10% to 15%. The sample consisted of blood. Every receptor here comes from a man between 18 and 35 years old in good health.

This clonotype has only a few counts. The chain links TRBV20-1 to TRBJ2-1, with D perhaps matching TRBD1 (6 bases). The CDR3 covers 15 residues. Germline V gene lookup returns CDR1 DFQATT and CDR2 SNEGSKA (reference sequence). V lost 6 bases and J lost 10, with 25 bases in between. CDR3 loop: CSASGVAGVNYEQFF. In nucleotides, the CDR3 is TGCAGTGCCAGTGGTGTGGCAGGGGTTAACTACGAGCAGTTCTTC.

This CDR3 reads CASSPGTYSYNEQYF. CDR3 nucleotides: TGTGCCAGCAGCCCAGGGACTTACTCCTACAATGAGCAGTACTTC. J is TRBJ2-1 and V is TRBV12-3 or TRBV12-4; D perhaps matches TRBD2 (6 bases). The assigned J gene may be wrong: the sequence end matches TRBJ2-7 better. This CDR3 contains 15 residues.

This clonotype came up a few times. The rearrangement uses TRBV5-4 and TRBJ2-1; D is perhaps TRBD2 (5 bases). CDR3 length equals 16 residues. V gave up 4 bases and J gave up 4 bases, with 18 bases separating them. Germline CDR1 is SGHNT and CDR2 is YYREEE (reference sequence). CDR3 residues: CASSRGPPDYYNEQFF. The DNA for the CDR3 is TGTGCCAGCAGCCGGGGTCCGCCCGACTATTACAATGAGCAGTTCTTC.

This clonotype has a count of ten or more. The V gene is TRBV5-1, the J gene TRBJ2-5; D not resolved. This CDR3 contains 8 residues. Per the germline V gene, CDR1 is SGHRS and CDR2 is YFSETQ. Trimming left V 5 bases short and J 9 bases short, with 2 bases between. CDR3 sequence: CASSAQYF. The DNA of the CDR3 is TGCGCCAGCAGTGCCCAGTACTTC.

The gene calls are TRBV3-1 and TRBJ2-1; a possible D gene is TRBD2 (6 bases). V dropped 7 bases and J dropped 0 bases, with 16 bases sitting between them. The CDR3 has 16 residues. Germline assignment: CDR1 LGHDT and CDR2 YNNKEL (reference sequence). The CDR3 sequence is CASKRTYGSSYNEQFF. As DNA, the CDR3 is TGTGCCAGCAAAAGGACGTACGGGAGCTCCTACAATGAGCAGTTCTTC.

This clonotype turned up a few times. The V and J genes are TRBV12-3 or TRBV12-4 and TRBJ1-5, with 9 bases that match TRBD1. The CDR3 has 16 residues. The V segment lost 4 bases and the J segment 4 bases; nucleotides outside the gene matches: 8. The chain's CDR3 is CASSSGQGPLNQPQHF. CDR3 nucleotide sequence: TGTGCCAGCAGTTCCGGACAGGGGCCTTTGAATCAGCCCCAGCATTTT.

J is TRBJ1-1 and V is TRBV5-5; no definite D call. With 4 bases removed from V and 1 base from J, the gap between germline ends came to 14 bases. Germline loops: CDR1 SGHKS, CDR2 YYEKEE (reference sequence). The CDR3 consists of 15 residues. The CDR3 protein is CASSAVSLRNTEAFF. CDR3 in DNA: TGTGCCAGCAGCGCCGTTAGTTTACGGAACACTGAAGCTTTCTTT.

This chain uses TRBV5-1 with TRBJ1-1; 9 bases match TRBD1. The CDR3 is made up of 16 amino acids. V dropped 4 bases and J dropped 0; count of bases not matched to a gene: 7. Germline CDR1 SGHRS, CDR2 YFSETQ. Here the CDR3 reads CASSLGQGLMNTEAFF. The CDR3 nucleotides are TGCGCCAGCAGCCTAGGACAGGGGCTTATGAACACTGAAGCTTTCTTT.

This clonotype was recorded a few times. This chain links TRBV29-1 with TRBJ1-2, with a possible D match to TRBD1 (5 bases). There are 12 residues in the CDR3. V lost 8 bases, J lost 2 bases, and 12 bases lay in between. Germline CDR1 SQVTM, CDR2 ANQGSEA. CDR3 bases: TGCAGCACGACGGGGGAGAACTATGGCTACACCTTC. Protein product: CSTTGENYGYTF.

The chain carries TRBV20-1 and TRBJ2-5, with D tentatively TRBD2 (6 bases). Trimming took off 3 bases at V and 2 bases at J, with 19 bases between the two ends. Germline values: CDR1 DFQATT, CDR2 SNEGSKA (reference sequence). The CDR3 sequence is 16 residues long. CDR3 sequence (DNA): TGCAGTGCTAGGGAACACCGCGGGACGCAACAAGAGACCCAGTACTTC. Its translation: CSAREHRGTQQETQYF.

This clonotype was counted only a few times. The V gene is TRBV6-2 or TRBV6-3, the J gene TRBJ2-7, with D possibly being TRBD1 (5 bases). The CDR3 sequence is 14 residues long. V was pared by 5 bases and J by 3 bases, with 14 bases between. Per the germline V gene, CDR1 is MNHEY and CDR2 is SVGEGT. The CDR3 DNA reads TGTGCCAGCAGTCTTGACAGCGCCCGCTACGAGCAGTACTTC. Its protein is CASSLDSARYEQYF.

V gene TRBV6-1 combines with J gene TRBJ1-6, with 9 bases aligning to TRBD1. The junction had 5 bases not matched to a gene; V was cut back by 5 bases and J by 6 bases. The CDR3 runs to 15 residues. The germline V gene encodes CDR1 MNHNS and CDR2 SASEGT. CDR3 bases: TGTGCCAGCAGTTCCTGGACAGGGGTTAATTCACCCCTCCACTTT. This translates into CASSSWTGVNSPLHF.

The chain has TRBV20-1 and TRBJ2-1, with D perhaps matching TRBD1 or TRBD2 (5 bases each). The CDR3 length is 12 residues. Trimming took off 1 base at V and 10 bases at J, with 11 bases between the two ends. The germline gives CDR1 DFQATT, CDR2 SNEGSKA (reference sequence). CDR3 region: CSARGGREEQFF. CDR3 bases: TGCAGTGCTAGAGGGGGCAGGGAGGAGCAGTTCTTC.

The rearrangement uses TRBV6-5 and TRBJ1-2, with 8 bases aligning to TRBD1. This CDR3 contains 16 residues. CDR1 is MNHEY and CDR2 is SVGAGI in the germline V gene. V trimming: 5 bases; J trimming: 4 bases; junction bases outside the gene matches: 12. The CDR3 nucleotides read TGTGCCAGCAGTCCGGACAGGGTCGCAGGCGGCTATGGCTACACCTTC. As protein: CASSPDRVAGGYGYTF.

This clonotype was picked up one time. The rearrangement links TRBV7-9 to TRBJ1-1; D not certain. Germline CDR1 reads SEHNR; CDR2 reads FQNEAQ (reference sequence). This CDR3 comprises 13 residues. The V end lost 7 bases, the J end lost 1 base, and 10 bases lay between the germline ends. CDR3: CASTASGNTEAFF. The DNA of the CDR3 is TGTGCCAGCACCGCGAGTGGGAACACTGAAGCTTTCTTT.

A word on this clonotype: Germline and junction disagree at one end, which may indicate a read error. This chain connects TRBV7-7 to TRBJ2-5; TRBD1 aligns across 9 bases. Germline values: CDR1 SSHAT, CDR2 FNYEAQ (reference sequence). This CDR3 is built from 16 residues. This CDR3 reads CASSFIPGTGKETQYF. In nucleotides, the CDR3 is TGTGCTAGCAGCTTCATCCCCGGGACAGGGAAAGAGACCCAGTACTTC. Full variable domain (remainder filled in from reference TRBV7-7 and TRBJ2-5): GAGVSQSPRYKVTKRGQDVTLRCDPISSHATLYWYQQALGQGPEFLTYFNYEAQPDKSGLPSDRFSAERPEGSISTLTIQRTEQRDSAMYRCASSFIPGTGKETQYFGPGTRLLVL.

This clonotype turned up a few times. The chain uses TRBV7-3 and TRBJ1-4; tentatively, D is TRBD1 (5 bases). Germline CDR1 and CDR2: SGHTA and FQGTGA. This CDR3 comprises 15 residues. V gave up 5 bases and J gave up 1 base, with 11 bases separating them. CDR3 in amino acids: CASSPGKGTNEKLFF. CDR3 sequence (DNA): TGTGCCAGCAGCCCAGGGAAAGGAACTAATGAAAAACTGTTTTTT.

The chain employs TRBV5-1 and TRBJ2-4, with D perhaps given as TRBD1 or TRBD2 (5 bases each). The CDR3 has 15 residues. Germline-derived CDR1 and CDR2 are SGHRS and YFSETQ. V was shortened by 0 bases and J by 13 bases, with 20 bases between the two germline ends. For the CDR3, the DNA is TGCGCCAGCAGCTTGGAGCTAGGGACCTACAATGAGCAGTACTTC. As protein: CASSLELGTYNEQYF.

A few counts support this clonotype. The V and J genes are TRBV20-1 and TRBJ2-5, with 7 bases identical to TRBD2. CDR1 is DFQATT, CDR2 SNEGSKA, per germline (reference sequence). The V and J ends lost 5 bases and 3 bases, in that order; junction bases with no gene match: 0. The CDR3 runs to 11 residues. The CDR3 here is CSAGGEETQYF. The CDR3 bases are TGCAGTGCTGGGGGGGAAGAGACCCAGTACTTC.

The table lists this clonotype with many counts. The chain is built from TRBV9 and TRBJ2-1, with D tentatively TRBD1 (5 bases). The germline V gene has CDR1 SGDLS and CDR2 YYNGEE. The CDR3 covers 15 residues. The V gene lost 0 bases and the J gene lost 5 bases, with 12 bases spanning the gap. In DNA form, the CDR3 reads TGTGCCAGCAGCGTAGAGGGTGACAGTGACAATGAGCAGTTCTTC. It codes for CASSVEGDSDNEQFF.

This clonotype was counted between two and nine times. The rearrangement links TRBV3-1 to TRBJ2-7, with D perhaps TRBD1 (6 bases). CDR1 and CDR2 (germline): LGHDT, YNNKEL (reference sequence). Trimming pared 4 bases from V and 0 bases from J, leaving 13 bases between. The CDR3 length is 15 residues. The CDR3 here is CASSPGHQTSYEQYF. In DNA, the CDR3 is TGTGCCAGCAGCCCGGGACACCAGACCTCCTACGAGCAGTACTTC.

This sequence joins TRBV7-2 and TRBJ2-2, with D uncertain. The V end was cut by 5 bases, the J end by 0 bases, with 4 bases between. Germline-derived CDR1 and CDR2 are SGHTA and FQGNSA. CDR3 size: 13 residues. CDR3 in amino acids: CASSKSNTGELFF. The CDR3 DNA reads as TGTGCCAGCAGCAAGTCGAACACCGGGGAGCTGTTTTTT.

V is TRBV25-1 and J is TRBJ2-5; D might be TRBD1 or TRBD2, each matching 5 bases. V dropped 3 bases and J dropped 6 bases, with 20 bases sitting between them. CDR3 length equals 16 residues. Per the germline V gene, CDR1 is MGHDK and CDR2 is SYGVNS. The CDR3 DNA is TGTGCCAGCAGTGACTCCGGGACCGCGGTGGGGAAGACCCAGTACTTC. Protein sequence: CASSDSGTAVGKTQYF.

Details on this clonotype: This clone may be a read error of a much larger clone one base away. The V call is TRBV2, the J call TRBJ2-5; TRBD2 is a possible D gene (7 bases). The CDR3 covers 15 residues. Germline V lookup: CDR1 SNHLY, CDR2 FYNNEI. The germline V and J ends were trimmed by 6 bases and 11 bases, with 25 bases remaining between them. CDR3 bases: TGTGCCAGCAGGAAAGAAGGGGGAGGGTACAATGAGCAGTACTTC. Translated, it gives CASRKEGGGYNEQYF.